This TCR beta chain was captured in a study of graft-versus-host responses after intestinal transplantation (dated by TCRdb to the early 2020s). For context, the study as a whole: The transplants that recipients got were multivisceral, liver-intestinal, or isolated intestinal. Anti-thymocyte globulin induction was given to all recipients, followed by maintenance tacrolimus and steroids for 2 to 4 years. Bulk TCR-beta CDR3 sequencing was used to track graft-versus-host and host-versus-graft alloreactive T cell clones in the graft, circulation and bone marrow after intestinal transplantation. Alloreactive clones were identified by sequencing pre-transplant mixed lymphocyte reaction products and comparing them with unstimulated pre-transplant donor and recipient T cells. A cohort of approximately 24 intestinal transplant recipients, including one retransplant, was enrolled, and a few patients lacking pretransplant specimens were excluded. A peak of at least 4% donor T cells among recipient peripheral blood mononuclear cells was the definition used for donor T cell macrochimerism. Instead of going to the commercial service, samples from three later patients were sequenced in-house on an Illumina MiSeq and processed with MiXCR. Overall study results and their limits: High GvH to HvG T cell clonal ratios were observed in the allografts of patients with donor T cell macrochimerism. Peak levels of circulating GvH clones were associated with declines in HvG clones early after transplant. The relatively low number and heterogeneity of intestinal transplant patients limited the conclusions. GvH clones were found in recipient bone marrow, and some of the GvH clones appeared earlier in ileal mucosa or blood, which is consistent with an intestinal mucosal origin.

Preparation of the library involved the immunoSEQ multiplex PCR assay. In most patients, genomic DNA was isolated using the Qiagen DNeasy Blood and Tissue Kit and sent frozen to Adaptive Biotechnologies for TCR sequencing. For most patients, high-throughput TCR-beta CDR3 sequencing of genomic DNA was performed by Adaptive Biotechnologies. From the authors' description of their analysis: Adaptive's ImmunoSEQ software was the source of the TCR sequencing data for 15 to 20 patients, while three other patients were processed with MiXCR and VDJtools. To correct CD4 versus CD8 sorting errors, sequences present in both subsets at a frequency ratio below 5:1 were removed. CDR3 nucleotide sequences shared by donor and recipient were removed because the origin of these sequences could not be assigned. At least 2-fold expansion over unstimulated cells and a minimum CFSE-low frequency of 0.002% (template counts) or 0.001% (read counts) were required for clones to be classified as alloreactive. Clones were considered mappable if detected in sequenced pre-transplant spleen, lymph node, or MLR CFSE-low populations of the donor or recipient. The cumulative frequency of alloreactive clones was calculated as a percentage of all sequences, weighted by copy number. TCRdb took over this immuneACCESS table, retaining in-frame rearrangements with V and J assigned. Such tables are incomplete; in checked studies, under half of the missing clones stem from an unresolved V gene, and the remainder is unexplained. From that table come the V and J calls and clone size; the DNA was used to work out D and trimming. The sample yields more than 10,000 clones; under 40% were counted once. The ten top clones hold under 2% of the sample.

A remark on this clone: Base qualities are not provided; no much larger clone lies one nucleotide away.

The time point label here, explained by the study, means: cells obtained before transplantation from donor or recipient. Mixed lymphocyte reactions plated around 200,000 CFSE-labeled pre-transplant responders with around 200,000 irradiated violet-dye-labeled stimulators and were cultured for 6 days. Proliferating CD3+CD4+CFSE-low and CD3+CD8+CFSE-low responder cells were FACS-sorted on a BD Influx sorter after the mixed lymphocyte reaction. Taken from cysteine to phenylalanine, the CDR3 has 21 residues. The DNA shown is the 63-base CDR3, in frame from base 1. The junction carries 37 bases between V and J, which are trimmed by 6 bases and 5 bases respectively. From a lookup of the germline V gene (reference sequence), CDR1 and CDR2 are MNHEY and SMNVEV.

The specimen was alloreactive CD4+ T cells from a mixed lymphocyte reaction culture, collected before transplantation. Taken with the paper, the label for cell subset or site translates to: CFSE-low proliferating T cells sorted from roughly six-day pre-transplant mixed lymphocyte reaction (GvH or HvG direction). The receptor was isolated from a human patient who was an organ donor for intestinal transplantation. The sequence joins TRBV27 to TRBJ2-5, with a weak D call of TRBD1 (5 bases match). The CDR3 is CASSPRKRLAGNLHITETQYF. The nucleotide sequence is TGTGCCAGCAGCCCAAGGAAGAGGTTGGCAGGGAATCTCCATATTACTGAGACCCAGTACTTC.